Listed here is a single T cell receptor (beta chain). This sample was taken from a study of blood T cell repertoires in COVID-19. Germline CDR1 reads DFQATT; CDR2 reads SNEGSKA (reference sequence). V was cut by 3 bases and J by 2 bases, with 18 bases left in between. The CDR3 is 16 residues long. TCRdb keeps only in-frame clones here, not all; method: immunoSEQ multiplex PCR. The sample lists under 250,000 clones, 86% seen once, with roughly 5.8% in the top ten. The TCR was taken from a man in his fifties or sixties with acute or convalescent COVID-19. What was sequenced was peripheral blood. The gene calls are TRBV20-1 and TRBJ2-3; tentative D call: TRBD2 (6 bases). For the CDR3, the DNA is TGCAGTGCTAGTGACCCTCTGGAGGGATTCACAGATACGCAGTATTTT. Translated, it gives CSASDPLEGFTDTQYF.